This T cell receptor (beta chain) appears in the sequencing data of a study of cytomegalovirus exposure and HLA in healthy donors. Study-wide results and caveats: An observed cluster of highly shared sequence variants was recorded as a likely sequencing artifact.

As to this clone: Antigen unknown.

V lost 3 bases, J lost 6 bases, and 10 bases stayed unmatched. Germline-derived CDR1 and CDR2 are SEHNR and FQNEAQ (reference sequence). The CDR3 consists of 15 residues. PCR primers comprised 60 Vbeta and 13 Jbeta primers. Method: immunoSEQ multiplex PCR; TCRdb's copy keeps in-frame clones and lacks some. This sample carries 100,000 to 150,000 clones, about 84% of them seen once, and the ten largest clones take under 5%. Sequencing used PBMCs. The TCR sequence derives from a young man in good health and CMV-seropositive. The chain carries TRBV7-9 and TRBJ1-1; 7 nucleotides align to TRBD1. CDR3 in DNA: TGTGCCAGCAGCTTCCTTGCAGGGGGTCTAGCTGAAGCTTTCTTT. Its protein product is CASSFLAGGLAEAFF.